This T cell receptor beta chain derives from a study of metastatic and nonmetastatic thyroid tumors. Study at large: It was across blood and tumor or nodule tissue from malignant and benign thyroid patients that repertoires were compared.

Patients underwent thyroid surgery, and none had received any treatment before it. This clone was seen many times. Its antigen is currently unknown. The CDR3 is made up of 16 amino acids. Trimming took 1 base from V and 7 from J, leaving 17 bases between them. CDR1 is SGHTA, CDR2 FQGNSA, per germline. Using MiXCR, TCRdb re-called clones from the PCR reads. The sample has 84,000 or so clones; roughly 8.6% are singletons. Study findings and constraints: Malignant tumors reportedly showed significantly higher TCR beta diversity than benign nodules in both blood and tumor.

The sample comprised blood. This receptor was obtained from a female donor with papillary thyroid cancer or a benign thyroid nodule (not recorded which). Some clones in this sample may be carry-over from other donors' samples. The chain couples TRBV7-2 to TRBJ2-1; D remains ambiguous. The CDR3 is CASSLGSLGVLNEQFF. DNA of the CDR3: TGTGCCAGCAGCTTAGGCTCGCTGGGCGTTTTGAATGAGCAGTTCTTC. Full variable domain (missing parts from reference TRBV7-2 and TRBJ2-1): GAGVSQSPSNKVTEKGKDVELRCDPISGHTALYWYRQSLGQGLEFLIYFQGNSAPDKSGLPSDRFSAERTGGSVSTLTIQRTQQEDSAVYLCASSLGSLGVLNEQFFGPGTRLTVL.